The 28 T cell receptor beta chains below come from one sample, sequenced in a study of T cell repertoires in cytomegalovirus infection. Which antigens these TCRs recognize remains unknown. TCRdb independently ran MiXCR on the reads; one entry per CDR3 protein. Here the sample spans a few hundred thousand distinct CDR3 sequences, 40% to 50% being singletons. This specimen consisted of cultured PBMCs, obtained from culture after CMV antigen stimulation. The receptors come from a human donor in good health (CMV status not recorded). Some clones in this sample may be carry-over from other donors' samples.

The chain has TRBV5-4 and TRBJ2-5; 7 bases are a match to TRBD2. CDR1 SGHNT and CDR2 YYREEE come from the germline V gene (reference sequence). CDR3 length: 17 residues. Trimming took 5 bases from V and 7 from J; bases not matched to a gene: 20. CDR3 nucleotide sequence: TGTGCCAGCAGATCGCTCGGCGGGGGAATGTCCATGGCGACCCAGTACTTC. It is translated as CASRSLGGGMSMATQYF.

The chain is built from TRBV4-2 and TRBJ2-3; 9 nucleotides match TRBD2. The CDR3 contains 18 residues. V lost 0 bases and J lost 4; bases outside the gene matches: 11. The germline gives CDR1 LGHNA, CDR2 YNFKEQ. CDR3 protein: CASSQDRGLARGADTQYF. The CDR3 DNA sequence: TGTGCCAGCAGCCAAGATCGCGGACTAGCGCGGGGGGCAGATACGCAGTATTTT.

The gene calls are TRBV6-2 or TRBV6-3 and TRBJ2-7, with D perhaps TRBD2 (6 bases). Trimming stripped 4 bases from V and 2 bases from J, with 9 bases between. Looked up from germline, CDR1 is MNHEY and CDR2 is SVGEGT. The CDR3 is made up of 13 amino acids. In nucleotides, the CDR3 is TGTGCCAGCAGTTCGGGAGTTCCCTACGAGCAGTACTTC. This gives the protein CASSSGVPYEQYF.

This chain connects TRBV6-1 to TRBJ1-5, with D possibly TRBD1 on 5 matching bases. Trimming cost V 2 bases and J 11 bases, with 16 bases left between them. Per germline, CDR1 MNHNS and CDR2 SASEGT. The CDR3 is 14 residues long. The CDR3 is CASSEWGGIPTQHF. DNA of the CDR3: TGTGCCAGCAGTGAATGGGGGGGGATCCCGACCCAGCATTTT.

This clonotype was found once. This chain links TRBV12-5 with TRBJ1-1, with 8 bases aligning to TRBD1. The ends lost 4 bases at V and 1 base at J; junction bases unmatched: 5. CDR3 length: 15 residues. Germline assignment: CDR1 LGHNT and CDR2 FRNRAP. The CDR3 DNA sequence: TGTGCTAGTGGTTCGCGGGACAGGCCGAACACTGAAGCTTTCTTT. This encodes CASGSRDRPNTEAFF.

This chain joins TRBV6-1 and TRBJ2-2; a possible D gene is TRBD1 (6 bases). Germline CDR1 is MNHNS and CDR2 is SASEGT. CDR3 length equals 16 residues. The ends were cut back, 4 bases at V and 3 bases at J, with 15 bases in the middle. The CDR3 spells CASSVHRAPDTGELFF. The CDR3 bases are TGTGCCAGCAGTGTCCACAGGGCACCTGACACCGGGGAGCTGTTTTTT.

This clonotype turned up a few times. The chain is built from TRBV7-2 and TRBJ2-3, with TRBD2 identical over 8 bases. The V gene's germline CDR1 is SGHTA and CDR2 FQGNSA. J was trimmed by 4 bases and V by 2 bases; bases with no gene match: 5. The CDR3 length is 15 residues. The CDR3 nucleotides are TGTGCCAGCAGCTTAACGGGAGGGCTCCCAGATACGCAGTATTTT. Translated: CASSLTGGLPDTQYF.

A few counts support this clonotype. The genes are TRBV28 and TRBJ2-2; TRBD2 matches at 8 bases. Germline CDR1 MDHEN, CDR2 SYDVKM. CDR3 length: 16 amino acids. Trimming removed 8 bases from V and 3 bases from J; junction bases left unmatched: 11. The CDR3 DNA follows: TGTGCCAGCGGACCGCGAGCGGGGGTCTACACCGGGGAGCTGTTTTTT. This translates into CASGPRAGVYTGELFF.

The chain links TRBV7-6 to TRBJ2-1; 13 bases line up with TRBD2. Germline values: CDR1 SGHVS, CDR2 FNYEAQ. J lost 9 bases, V lost 1 base, and 6 bases had no gene match. The CDR3 sequence is 16 residues long. The CDR3 DNA follows: TGTGCCAGCAGCTTAGTTCGACTAGCGGGAGGTCCTGAGCAGTTCTTC. Its translation is CASSLVRLAGGPEQFF.

The V call is TRBV5-1, the J call TRBJ1-1; 8 nucleotides line up with TRBD1. CDR3 length: 15 residues. Looked up from germline, CDR1 is SGHRS and CDR2 is YFSETQ. The ends lost 2 bases at V and 1 base at J; junction bases unmatched: 4. Here the CDR3 reads CASSLRQGKNTEAFF. In nucleotides, the CDR3 is TGCGCCAGCAGCTTACGACAGGGGAAGAACACTGAAGCTTTCTTT.

The table lists this clonotype with a few counts. This chain joins TRBV6-8 and TRBJ2-7; 12 nucleotides agree with TRBD1. CDR3 size: 15 residues. Germline values: CDR1 MNHGY, CDR2 SAAAGT. After removal of 5 bases from V and 3 bases from J, the junction contained 5 bases not matched to a gene. The CDR3 loop reads CASSRGQGAIYEQYF. The CDR3 DNA follows: TGTGCCAGCAGTCGGGGACAGGGGGCTATCTACGAGCAGTACTTC.

V gene TRBV7-2 combines with J gene TRBJ2-1; 7 bases fit TRBD1. This CDR3 spans 13 amino acids. Germline CDR1 is SGHTA and CDR2 is FQGNSA. With 4 bases clipped from V and 13 bases from J, the junction kept 10 bases outside the gene matches. Here the CDR3 DNA reads TGTGCCAGCAGCTCTCGACAGGGACGGGACCAGTTCTTC. Protein sequence: CASSSRQGRDQFF. Based on the CDR3 plus reference TRBV7-2 and TRBJ2-1, the full variable domain is GAGVSQSPSNKVTEKGKDVELRCDPISGHTALYWYRQSLGQGLEFLIYFQGNSAPDKSGLPSDRFSAERTGGSVSTLTIQRTQQEDSAVYLCASSSRQGRDQFFGPGTRLTVL.

The CDR3 loop is CATSRAYYGYTF. The CDR3 region has the DNA TGTGCCACCAGCAGAGCTTACTATGGCTACACCTTC. J is TRBJ1-2 and V is TRBV15; D gene ambiguous. With 1 base removed from V and 3 bases from J, the gap between germline ends came to 3 bases. Germline V gives CDR1 LNHNV, CDR2 YYDKDF (reference sequence). The CDR3 totals 12 residues. Full variable domain (missing parts from reference TRBV15 and TRBJ1-2): DAMVIQNPRYQVTQFGKPVTLSCSQTLNHNVMYWYQQKSSQAPKLLFHYYDKDFNNEADTPDNFQSRRPNTSFCFLDIRSPGLGDTAMYLCATSRAYYGYTFGSGTRLTVV.

V and J are TRBV11-2 and TRBJ2-3; D is unresolved. CDR1 is SGHAT, CDR2 FQNNGV, per germline. Trimming removed 5 bases at V and 3 bases at J, with 12 bases between. The CDR3 is 14 residues long. In DNA form, the CDR3 reads TGTGCCAGCAGCCCGCTAATCTCAACAGATACGCAGTATTTT. Its protein is CASSPLISTDTQYF.

CDR3 residues: CASSVGSSGQPQHF. The CDR3 nucleotides are TGTGCCAGCAGTGTAGGGTCCTCGGGTCAGCCCCAGCATTTT. The genes are TRBV6-2 or TRBV6-3 and TRBJ1-5; no firm D call. The CDR3 covers 14 residues. Germline assignment: CDR1 MNHEY and CDR2 SVGEGT. Trimming pared 5 bases from V and 6 bases from J, leaving 14 bases between.

This clonotype has only a few counts. The chain uses TRBV12-3 or TRBV12-4 and TRBJ1-6, with D possibly being TRBD1 (6 bases). The CDR3 has 16 residues. Trimming stripped 4 bases from V and 5 bases from J, with 15 bases between. The CDR3 loop reads CASSYWGGLNNSPLHF. Here the CDR3 DNA reads TGTGCCAGCAGTTATTGGGGGGGGCTTAATAATTCACCCCTCCACTTT.

In this sample, this clonotype turned up many times. The rearrangement links TRBV7-8 to TRBJ2-2; no reliable D call. This CDR3 has 11 amino acids. CDR1 SGHVS and CDR2 FQNEAQ come from the germline V gene. The germline V and J ends were trimmed by 2 bases and 7 bases, with 2 bases remaining between them. In DNA form, the CDR3 reads TGTGCCAGCAGCTTATACGGGGAGCTGTTTTTT. Translation gives CASSLYGELFF.

This chain connects TRBV5-1 to TRBJ1-6; D unclear. Germline-derived CDR1 and CDR2 are SGHRS and YFSETQ. The CDR3 spans 13 residues. V was cut by 3 bases and J by 12 bases, with 13 bases left in between. The CDR3 coding sequence is TGCGCCAGCAGCTCCCCCGACGGAGGACCCCTCCACTTT. Translation gives CASSSPDGGPLHF.

This clonotype was seen once. The V and J genes are TRBV5-4 and TRBJ2-7, with D tentatively TRBD1 (6 bases). This CDR3 is built from 14 residues. The V end was cut by 4 bases, the J end by 0 bases, with 11 bases between. Germline V gene data show CDR1 as SGHNT and CDR2 as YYREEE (reference sequence). CDR3 protein: CASSPYRDSYEQYF. Written as DNA, the CDR3 is TGTGCCAGCAGCCCCTACAGGGACTCCTACGAGCAGTACTTC. The full variable domain, in which reference TRBV5-4 and TRBJ2-7 provide the parts outside the CDR3, is ETGVTQSPTHLIKTRGQQVTLRCSSQSGHNTVSWYQQALGQGPQFIFQYYREEENGRGNFPPRFSGLQFPNYSSELNVNALELDDSALYLCASSPYRDSYEQYFGPGTRLTVT.

This clonotype was found many times. V usage is TRBV7-2 and J usage is TRBJ2-2; 8 bases are shared with TRBD1. The CDR3 extends over 17 amino acids. The V gene's germline CDR1 is SGHTA and CDR2 FQGNSA. The V gene end was trimmed by 5 bases and the J gene end by 5 bases; junction bases not matched to a gene: 13. CDR3 nucleotides: TGTGCCAGCAGCCCCGGTCTCAGGGGGCCTCGGACCGGGGAGCTGTTTTTT. Its protein product is CASSPGLRGPRTGELFF.

This clonotype appeared many times. This chain uses TRBV7-8 with TRBJ1-4; 7 bases match TRBD1. Germline assignment: CDR1 SGHVS and CDR2 FQNEAQ. V dropped 5 bases and J dropped 5; count of bases not matched to a gene: 8. CDR3 length: 15 residues. CDR3 region: CASSPRQGGNEKLFF. In DNA, the CDR3 is TGTGCCAGCAGCCCGCGACAGGGAGGGAATGAAAAACTGTTTTTT.

The sample holds a few counts of this clonotype. This rearrangement joins TRBV7-2 to TRBJ2-5; possible D gene TRBD2, 6 bases. Germline values: CDR1 SGHTA, CDR2 FQGNSA. Trimming removed 7 bases at V and 4 bases at J, with 19 bases between. The CDR3 is made up of 15 amino acids. CDR3 loop: CASIQNGGLAETQYF. The DNA of the CDR3 is TGTGCCAGCATCCAAAACGGGGGTTTAGCAGAGACCCAGTACTTC.

The chain uses TRBV7-4 and TRBJ2-5; 7 positions agree with TRBD2. Trimming at V came to 4 bases and at J to 5 bases, leaving 19 bases not matched to a gene. The germline V gene encodes CDR1 SGHVT and CDR2 SQSDAQ. This CDR3 contains 18 residues. In nucleotides, the CDR3 is TGTGCCAGCAGCTGGGCCCCGAGGGCGGGAGTCCTTCCCGAGACCCAGTACTTC. Its protein product is CASSWAPRAGVLPETQYF.

The V and J genes are TRBV19 and TRBJ1-2; D unresolved. From germline, CDR1 is LNHDA and CDR2 SQIVND (reference sequence). The CDR3 is made up of 13 amino acids. Trimming pared 5 bases from V and 6 bases from J, leaving 13 bases between. CDR3 residues: CASSFYSDDGYTF. As DNA, the CDR3 is TGTGCCAGTAGTTTTTATAGCGACGATGGCTACACCTTC. Full variable domain (outside the CDR3, taken from reference TRBV19 and TRBJ1-2): DGGITQSPKYLFRKEGQNVTLSCEQNLNHDAMYWYRQDPGQGLRLIYYSQIVNDFQKGDIAEGYSVSREKKESFPLTVTSAQKNPTAFYLCASSFYSDDGYTFGSGTRLTVV.

Only a few counts were recorded for this clonotype. This chain links TRBV7-8 with TRBJ2-2; TRBD2 agrees at 8 bases. The V gene's germline CDR1 is SGHVS and CDR2 FQNEAQ. The junction had 8 bases not matched to a gene; V was cut back by 3 bases and J by 8 bases. This CDR3 is built from 15 residues. The CDR3 loop reads CASSFPSGQGGELFF. The CDR3 DNA follows: TGTGCCAGCAGCTTTCCTAGCGGGCAAGGGGGGGAGCTGTTTTTT. Full variable domain (remainder filled in from reference TRBV7-8 and TRBJ2-2): GAGVSQSPRYKVAKRGQDVALRCDPISGHVSLFWYQQALGQGPEFLTYFQNEAQLDKSGLPSDRFFAERPEGSVSTLKIQRTQQEDSAVYLCASSFPSGQGGELFFGEGSRLTVL.

J is TRBJ2-2 and V is TRBV2; D possibly uses TRBD1 or TRBD2 (5 bases each). Germline V gene data show CDR1 as SNHLY and CDR2 as FYNNEI. With 3 bases removed from V and 4 bases from J, the gap between germline ends came to 12 bases. The CDR3 is made up of 15 amino acids. The CDR3 loop reads CASSDTRERTGELFF. DNA of the CDR3: TGTGCCAGCAGTGACACCAGGGAGCGCACCGGGGAGCTGTTTTTT.

The V call is TRBV4-1, the J call TRBJ2-3; 10 bases agree with TRBD1. The V and J ends lost 0 bases and 1 base, in that order; junction bases with no gene match: 10. CDR3 length equals 19 residues. Germline CDR1 MGHRA, CDR2 YSYEKL. The CDR3 sequence: CASSQDPGGTGVGTDTQYF. CDR3 nucleotides: TGCGCCAGCAGCCAAGATCCGGGCGGGACAGGGGTTGGCACAGATACGCAGTATTTT.

This clonotype was observed a handful of times. The J gene is TRBJ2-3, the V gene TRBV6-5; TRBD2 might be the D (5 bases). The CDR3 totals 11 residues. V was trimmed by 2 bases and J by 9 bases, leaving 6 bases between them. Germline-derived CDR1 and CDR2 are MNHEY and SVGAGI. Here the CDR3 DNA reads TGTGCCAGCAGTTACACGGGAACGCAGTATTTT. It translates to CASSYTGTQYF.